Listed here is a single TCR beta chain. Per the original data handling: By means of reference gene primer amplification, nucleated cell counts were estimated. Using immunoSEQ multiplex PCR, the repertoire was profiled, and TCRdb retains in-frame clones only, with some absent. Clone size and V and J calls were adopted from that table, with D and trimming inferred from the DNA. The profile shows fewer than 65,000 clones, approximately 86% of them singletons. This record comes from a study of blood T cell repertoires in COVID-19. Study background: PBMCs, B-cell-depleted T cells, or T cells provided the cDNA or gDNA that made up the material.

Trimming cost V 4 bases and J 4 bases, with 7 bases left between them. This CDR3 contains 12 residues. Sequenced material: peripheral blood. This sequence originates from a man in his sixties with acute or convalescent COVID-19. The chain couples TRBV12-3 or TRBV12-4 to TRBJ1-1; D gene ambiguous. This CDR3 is CASSSVSTEAFF. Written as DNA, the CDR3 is TGTGCCAGCAGTTCCGTTAGCACTGAAGCTTTCTTT.